The subject of this entry is one T cell receptor beta chain. Its antigen is as yet unknown. Sequencing used immunoSEQ multiplex PCR; TCRdb keeps in-frame clones, though not all of them. The table shows more than 35,000 clones, with around 80% occurring only once. The sample belongs to a study of chemoradiotherapy in HPV16-positive cancers. Overall study results and limits: Functional assays defining HPV-specific T cells used only a couple of HPV16-positive patients. Candidate HPV-specific clones and E7-related TCR motifs grew in tumor during treatment. Better recurrence-free survival went with HPV-responsive T-cell expansion in HPV16-positive patients.

Repertoires were sampled repeatedly during chemoradiotherapy. Trimming left V 4 bases short and J 2 bases short, with 10 bases between. Germline values: CDR1 SGHDT, CDR2 YYEEEE. The CDR3 is made up of 14 amino acids. The chain joins TRBV5-6 to TRBJ1-5; possibly TRBD1 for D (5 bases). The TCR originated in a human donor with HPV-associated anogenital cancer. The sample in question was blood, obtained from a patient who underwent chemoradiotherapy. The CDR3 is CASSRGRGNQPQHF. The CDR3 bases are TGTGCCAGCAGCAGGGGTCGGGGCAATCAGCCCCAGCATTTT. Filled out from reference TRBV5-6 and TRBJ1-5, the complete variable domain reads DAGVTQSPTHLIKTRGQQVTLRCSPKSGHDTVSWYQQALGQGPQFIFQYYEEEERQRGNFPDRFSGHQFPNYSSELNVNALLLGDSALYLCASSRGRGNQPQHFGDGTRLSIL.